This paragraph reports one T cell receptor (beta chain). Its antigen is not identified. The source of the sample is a study of beta chain features in type 1 diabetes. Study overall: Healthy donors and patients showed comparable age, gender and cell yields.

Findings of the study overall: In all four CD4+ subsets, TCRB CDR3 length was significantly, moderately reduced in type 1 diabetes.

A heparinised blood draw that averaged around 100 mL was obtained once from each donor. CDR3 size: 14 residues. CDR1 and CDR2 (germline): SGHAT, FQNNGV. The trim removed 6 bases at V and 4 bases at J, leaving 4 bases unmatched. Of the isolated RNA, all was reverse transcribed, and so the sequenced material was expressed TCRB transcripts. Method: immunoSEQ multiplex PCR; TCRdb's copy keeps in-frame clones and lacks some. The sample has 630,000 or so clones, over 13% seen once; the top ten hold just under 0.04%. The chain has TRBV11-2 and TRBJ1-1; the match to TRBD1 covers 11 bases. The sample comprised naive CD4+ T cells from blood. The clonotype was recovered from a man younger than 35 with type 1 diabetes. CDR3 amino acids: CASSPGTGGTEAFF. Written as DNA, the CDR3 is TGTGCCAGCAGTCCCGGGACAGGGGGCACTGAAGCTTTCTTT.